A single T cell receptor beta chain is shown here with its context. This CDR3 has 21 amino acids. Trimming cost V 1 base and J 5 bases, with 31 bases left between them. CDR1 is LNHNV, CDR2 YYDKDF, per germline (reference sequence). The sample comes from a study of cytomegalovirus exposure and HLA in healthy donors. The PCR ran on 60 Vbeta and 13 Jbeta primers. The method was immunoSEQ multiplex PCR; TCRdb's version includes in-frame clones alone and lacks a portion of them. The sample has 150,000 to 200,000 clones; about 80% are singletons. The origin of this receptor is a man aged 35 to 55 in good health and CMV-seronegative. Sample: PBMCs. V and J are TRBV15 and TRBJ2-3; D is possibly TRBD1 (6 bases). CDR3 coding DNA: TGTGCCACCAGCAGAGCCCCGGGACAAGCCTCGCAATGGAATATGAGAGATACGCAGTATTTT. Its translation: CATSRAPGQASQWNMRDTQYF.